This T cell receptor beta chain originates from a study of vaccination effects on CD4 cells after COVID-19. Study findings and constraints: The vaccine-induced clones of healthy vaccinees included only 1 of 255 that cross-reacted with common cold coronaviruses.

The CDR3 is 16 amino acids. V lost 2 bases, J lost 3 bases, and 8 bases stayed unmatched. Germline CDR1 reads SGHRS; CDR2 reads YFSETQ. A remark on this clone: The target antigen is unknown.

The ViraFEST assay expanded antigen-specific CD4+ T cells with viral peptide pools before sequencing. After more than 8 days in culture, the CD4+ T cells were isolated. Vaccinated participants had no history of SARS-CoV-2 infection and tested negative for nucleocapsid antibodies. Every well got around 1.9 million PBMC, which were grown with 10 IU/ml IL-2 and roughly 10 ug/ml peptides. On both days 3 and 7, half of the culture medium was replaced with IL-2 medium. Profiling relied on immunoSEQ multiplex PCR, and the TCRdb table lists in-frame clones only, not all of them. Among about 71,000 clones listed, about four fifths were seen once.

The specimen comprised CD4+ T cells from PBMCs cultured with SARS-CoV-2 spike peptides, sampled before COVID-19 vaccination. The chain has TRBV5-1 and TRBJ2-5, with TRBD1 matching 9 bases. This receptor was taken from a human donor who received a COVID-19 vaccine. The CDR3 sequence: CASSLGTGRWKETQYF. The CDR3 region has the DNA TGCGCCAGCAGCTTAGGGACAGGGAGGTGGAAAGAGACCCAGTACTTC. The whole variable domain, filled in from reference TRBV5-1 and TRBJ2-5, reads KAGVTQTPRYLIKTRGQQVTLSCSPISGHRSVSWYQQTPGQGLQFLFEYFSETQRNKGNFPGRFSGRQFSNSRSEMNVSTLELGDSALYLCASSLGTGRWKETQYFGPGTRLLVL.